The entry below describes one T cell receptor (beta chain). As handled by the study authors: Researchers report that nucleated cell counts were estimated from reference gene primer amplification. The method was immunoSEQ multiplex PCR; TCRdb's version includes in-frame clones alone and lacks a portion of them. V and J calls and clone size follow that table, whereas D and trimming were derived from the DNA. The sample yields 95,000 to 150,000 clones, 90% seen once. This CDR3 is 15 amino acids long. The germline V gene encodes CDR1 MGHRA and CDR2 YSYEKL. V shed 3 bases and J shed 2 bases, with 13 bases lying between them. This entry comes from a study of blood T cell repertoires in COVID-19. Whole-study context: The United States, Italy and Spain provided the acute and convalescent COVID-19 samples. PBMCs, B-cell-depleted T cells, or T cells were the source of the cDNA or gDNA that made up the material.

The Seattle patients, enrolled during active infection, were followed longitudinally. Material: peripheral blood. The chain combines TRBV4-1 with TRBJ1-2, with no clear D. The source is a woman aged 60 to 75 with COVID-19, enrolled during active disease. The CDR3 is CASSQTPAENYGYTF. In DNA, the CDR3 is TGCGCCAGCAGCCAGACCCCGGCGGAGAACTATGGCTACACCTTC.